These 3 T cell receptor beta chains came from one sample sequenced in a study of blood T cell repertoires in COVID-19. The protocol was immunoSEQ multiplex PCR, while the TCRdb copy is restricted to in-frame clones and leaves out a portion. The table records more than 300,000 clones, around 92% of them present only once. The sample taken for sequencing was peripheral blood. The receptors stem from a woman aged 30 to 39 with COVID-19, enrolled during active disease.

The chain joins TRBV5-4 to TRBJ1-1, with D maybe TRBD1 (5 bases). The V end lost 4 bases, the J end lost 4 bases, and 14 bases lay between the germline ends. CDR1 and CDR2 (germline): SGHNT, YYREEE (reference sequence). The CDR3 sequence is 14 residues long. CDR3 in amino acids: CASSGNGGGTEAFF. DNA of the CDR3: TGTGCCAGCAGCGGGAATGGGGGGGGCACTGAAGCTTTCTTT.

The chain is built from TRBV5-1 and TRBJ2-7; D perhaps matches TRBD1 (6 bases). Trimming pared 0 bases from V and 3 bases from J, leaving 7 bases between. The CDR3 is 13 residues long. CDR1 and CDR2 from the germline V gene are SGHRS and YFSETQ. The CDR3 spells CASSLGGGYEQYV. The CDR3 DNA is TGCGCCAGCAGCTTGGGAGGGGGCTACGAGCAGTACGTC.

The chain recombines TRBV28 with TRBJ1-2; TRBD1 is a possible D gene (5 bases). Trimming removed 8 bases from V and 7 bases from J, with 17 bases in between. Germline CDR1 MDHEN, CDR2 SYDVKM. CDR3 length equals 13 residues. Here the CDR3 reads CASEGRDNVGYTF. For the CDR3, the DNA is TGTGCCAGCGAAGGCAGGGATAATGTTGGCTACACCTTC.